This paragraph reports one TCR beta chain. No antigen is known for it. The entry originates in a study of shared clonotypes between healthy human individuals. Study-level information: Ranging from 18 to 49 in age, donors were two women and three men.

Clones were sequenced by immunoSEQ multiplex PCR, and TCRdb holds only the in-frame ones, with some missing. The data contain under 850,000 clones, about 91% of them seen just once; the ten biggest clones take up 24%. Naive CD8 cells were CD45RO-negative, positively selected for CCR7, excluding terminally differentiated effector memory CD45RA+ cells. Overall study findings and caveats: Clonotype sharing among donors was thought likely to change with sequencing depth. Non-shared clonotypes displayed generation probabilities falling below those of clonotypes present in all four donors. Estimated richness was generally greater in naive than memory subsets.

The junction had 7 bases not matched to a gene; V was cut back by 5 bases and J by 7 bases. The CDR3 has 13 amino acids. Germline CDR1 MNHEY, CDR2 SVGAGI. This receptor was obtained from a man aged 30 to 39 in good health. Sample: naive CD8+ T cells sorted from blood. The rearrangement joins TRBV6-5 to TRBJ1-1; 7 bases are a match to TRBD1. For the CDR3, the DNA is TGTGCCAGCAGTACGGGCCCAGGGGGTGAAGCTTTCTTT. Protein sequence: CASSTGPGGEAFF.